The 7 T cell receptor beta chains in this list originate from one sample, sequenced in a study of T cell clonality in common variable immunodeficiency. Generated by immunoSEQ multiplex PCR, the TCRdb table keeps only in-frame clones and is missing some. Singletons are absent from the sample, which has around 47,000 clones. Sequencing was performed on peripheral blood mononuclear cells. These receptors were collected from a person aged 18-70 years in good health.

There are many counts of this clone. The sequence runs out 3 residues before the end of the CDR3; the remainder is reconstructed from the germline J gene. This chain connects TRBV20-1 to TRBJ2-5, with TRBD2 matching over 10 bases. This CDR3 comprises 18 residues. Looked up from germline, CDR1 is DFQATT and CDR2 is SNEGSKA (reference sequence). The V segment lost 0 bases and the J segment 5 bases; nucleotides outside the gene matches: 15. CDR3 DNA (partial): TGCAGTGCTAGAGATGGCGGGCTAGCGGGGGTCGGGTTGGAGACC. This encodes CSARDGGLAGVGLET. The entire CDR3 reads CSARDGGLAGVGLETQYF.

This clone occurred many times. The read comes to an end 3 residues before the CDR3 does, leaving the germline J gene to fill in the end. This rearrangement joins TRBV19 to TRBJ1-6; TRBD1 matches 8 bases. CDR3 size: 13 residues. Germline CDR1 is LNHDA and CDR2 is SQIVND (reference sequence). The V and J ends lost 10 bases and 6 bases, in that order; junction bases with no gene match: 5. The sequenced CDR3 bases are TGTGCCACCCAGGGGGCGCGTAATTCACCC. This sequence encodes CATQGARNSP. The whole CDR3 sequence is CATQGARNSPLHF.

This clone came up many times. Sequencing ends 3 residues short of the CDR3 end; the germline J gene provides the rest. V is TRBV5-1 and J is TRBJ2-1; TRBD1 is a possible D gene (5 bases). The germline V gene encodes CDR1 SGHRS and CDR2 YFSETQ. The CDR3 is 17 amino acids. Trimming took 5 bases from V and 6 from J, leaving 24 bases between them. The part of the CDR3 DNA that was read is TGCGCCAGCAGTCCAAGGGGCCACAGATCCCATTCCAATGAG. Encoded protein: CASSPRGHRSHSNE. The CDR3 in full is CASSPRGHRSHSNEQFF. Supplemented by reference TRBV5-1 and TRBJ2-1, the full variable domain reads KAGVTQTPRYLIKTRGQQVTLSCSPISGHRSVSWYQQTPGQGLQFLFEYFSETQRNKGNFPGRFSGRQFSNSRSEMNVSTLELGDSALYLCASSPRGHRSHSNEQFFGPGTRLTVL.

In its sample, this clone was seen many times. The read halts 3 residues ahead of the CDR3 end, with the missing end drawn from the germline J gene. The genes are TRBV29-1 and TRBJ2-5, with D maybe TRBD1 (5 bases). Germline CDR1 reads SQVTM; CDR2 reads ANQGSEA. The CDR3 runs to 13 residues. Trimming shortened V by 5 bases and J by 1 base, and 11 bases separated the two germline ends. The CDR3 DNA, read in part, is TGCAGCGTTCAAAGGGGTCCCCAAGAGACC. It codes for CSVQRGPQET. The full CDR3 is CSVQRGPQETQYF.

This clone was picked up many times. Sequencing ends 3 residues short of the CDR3 end; the germline J gene provides the rest. J is TRBJ2-5 and V is TRBV20-1; TRBD2 agrees at 9 bases. The CDR3 sequence is 15 residues long. Germline CDR1 DFQATT, CDR2 SNEGSKA (reference sequence). J was trimmed by 2 bases and V by 0 bases; bases with no gene match: 4. The CDR3 protein is CSARDGLAPQETQYF. Partial CDR3 DNA: TGCAGTGCTAGAGATGGACTAGCGCCTCAAGAGACC.

This clone was seen ten or more times. Other DNA sequences in the sample encode the same CDR3. The covered CDR3 bases are TGTGCCAGCAGCTTAGCTACAGGGGGCGAATACGAG. Its protein is CASSLATGGEYE. In full, the CDR3 reads CASSLATGGEYEQYF. This rearrangement joins TRBV11-3 to TRBJ2-7, with 9 bases lining up with TRBD1. The read comes to an end 3 residues before the CDR3 does, leaving the germline J gene to fill in the end. This CDR3 comprises 15 residues. Per germline, CDR1 SGHNT and CDR2 YENEEA. The V segment lost 1 base and the J segment 4 bases; nucleotides outside the gene matches: 5.

This clone was seen many times. With the read ending 3 residues before the CDR3 end, the germline J gene is used to fill in that end. This chain joins TRBV7-2 and TRBJ2-3; D possibly corresponds to TRBD2 (6 bases). The ends were cut back, 1 base at V and 6 bases at J, with 14 bases in the middle. The V gene's germline CDR1 is SGHTA and CDR2 FQGNSA. The CDR3 is 15 residues long. This chain's CDR3 is CASSLGGARGDTQYF. CDR3 bases read: TGTGCCAGCAGCTTAGGCGGGGCCCGCGGGGATACG.